The source of this T cell receptor (beta chain) is a study of blood T cell repertoires in COVID-19. At the level of the study: PBMCs, B-cell-depleted T cells, or T cells were the source of the cDNA or gDNA that made up the material.

All enrollees were roughly 18 to 95 years old and from roughly 26 US areas. The assay was immunoSEQ multiplex PCR, and TCRdb's table has in-frame clones only and misses some. The sample includes some 250,000 clones, around 85% of them seen just once. The J segment lost 2 bases and the V segment lost 2 bases, leaving 4 bases of the junction unmatched. Germline lookup yields CDR1 KGHSH and CDR2 LQKENI. There are 16 residues in the CDR3. The genes are TRBV18 and TRBJ2-2; 8 bases line up with TRBD2. Sequenced input: PBMCs or T cells enriched from blood (not recorded which). This clonotype was obtained from a woman between 40 and 55 years old with acute COVID-19. The CDR3 DNA follows: TGTGCCAGCTCACCAGCCACTAGCGGAAACACCGGGGAGCTGTTTTTT. Encoded protein: CASSPATSGNTGELFF.